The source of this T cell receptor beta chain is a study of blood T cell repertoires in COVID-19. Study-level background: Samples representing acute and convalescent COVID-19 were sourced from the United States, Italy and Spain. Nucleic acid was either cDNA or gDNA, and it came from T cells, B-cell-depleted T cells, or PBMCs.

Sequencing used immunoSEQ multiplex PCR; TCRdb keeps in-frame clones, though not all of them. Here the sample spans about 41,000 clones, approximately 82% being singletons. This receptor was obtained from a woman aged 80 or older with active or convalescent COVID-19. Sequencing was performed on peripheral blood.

CDR3 amino acids: CSAERALEQYF. The CDR3 DNA is TGCAGTGCAGAGAGGGCCCTCGAGCAGTACTTC. The chain uses TRBV20-1 and TRBJ2-7, with D tentatively TRBD2 (5 bases). Germline V gene lookup returns CDR1 DFQATT and CDR2 SNEGSKA (reference sequence). There are 11 residues in the CDR3. The V gene lost 6 bases and the J gene lost 6 bases, with 12 bases spanning the gap.